These 17 T cell receptor beta chains came from one sample sequenced in a study of regulatory T cells in long-lasting Graves disease. Sample time point: newly diagnosed GD, antithyroid drugs for less than 3 months. The authors made the TCR library using RNA they extracted from PBMCs. Construction of TCR beta libraries relied on iRepertoire HTBI primers and on Arm-PCR targeting CDR3 regions. TCRdb reanalysed the multiplex PCR reads using MiXCR and keeps one entry per CDR3 protein. The sample records a few hundred thousand distinct CDR3 sequences, approximately 15% being singletons. These data also featured in a second study, about T cells in Graves' hyperthyroidism and ophthalmopathy.

The source was peripheral blood mononuclear cells (PBMCs), collected at new diagnosis, from a patient treated with antithyroid drugs. These receptors were obtained from a woman between 40 and 50 years old with Graves disease.

V usage is TRBV19 and J usage is TRBJ2-7; D not resolved. The CDR3 spans 13 residues. Germline V CDR1 and CDR2: LNHDA, SQIVND (reference sequence). Trimming left V 7 bases short and J 2 bases short, with 12 bases between. CDR3 sequence (DNA): TGTGCCAGTAAAGATGACGGGCCCTACGAGCAGTACTTC. This encodes CASKDDGPYEQYF.

This clonotype was picked up one time. One base separates it from a far larger clone, so it is likely a read error. This chain joins TRBV7-9 and TRBJ2-1; TRBD1 agrees at 11 bases. Germline CDR1 and CDR2: SEHNR and FQNEAQ (reference sequence). The length of the CDR3 is 16 residues. The CDR3 loop reads CASSSGQGAGDNEEFF. The CDR3 coding sequence is TGTGCCAGCAGCTCCGGACAGGGGGCGGGGGACAATGAGGAGTTCTTC.

This clonotype was counted only a few times. V is TRBV6-2 or TRBV6-3 and J is TRBJ1-1; no clear D. CDR1 is MNHEY and CDR2 is SVGEGT in the germline V gene. V gave up 7 bases and J gave up 1 base, with 7 bases separating them. CDR3 length: 12 amino acids. The CDR3 protein is CASNRENTEAFF. The CDR3 region has the DNA TGTGCCAGCAACCGGGAGAACACTGAAGCTTTCTTT.

This clonotype was counted only a few times. The V call is TRBV10-2, the J call TRBJ1-4; 7 bases are a match to TRBD1. This CDR3 spans 18 amino acids. V trimming: 3 bases; J trimming: 2 bases; junction bases outside the gene matches: 12. Germline V gives CDR1 WSHSY, CDR2 SAAADI. CDR3 in DNA: TGCGCCAGCAGTGATTCGTTGACAGGGTATTGGACTAATGAAAAACTGTTTTTT. Protein product: CASSDSLTGYWTNEKLFF.

The gene calls are TRBV12-3 or TRBV12-4 and TRBJ2-3; D perhaps matches TRBD2 (5 bases). The CDR3 spans 15 residues. The V end lost 6 bases, the J end lost 0 bases, and 13 bases lay between the germline ends. CDR3 bases: TGTGCCAGCAGGGTTAGCGAGGGTAGCACAGATACGCAGTATTTT. This encodes CASRVSEGSTDTQYF.

To note about this clonotype: At one boundary the junction diverges from the germline segment, which might be a read error. The chain carries TRBV11-1 and TRBJ1-5, with 7 bases identical to TRBD1. Germline V gene sequence: CDR1 SGHAT, CDR2 FQDESV (reference sequence). The CDR3 is 16 residues long. The DNA of the CDR3 is TGCGCCAGCAGCCCCAGGGGGGGGGCCAAAAGGCAGCCCCAGCATTTT. Translating it yields CASSPRGGAKRQPQHF.

This clonotype was detected ten times or more. The chain is built from TRBV6-5 and TRBJ2-7; D remains ambiguous. There are 13 residues in the CDR3. V was trimmed by 0 bases and J by 2 bases, leaving 5 bases between them. Germline V gene sequence: CDR1 MNHEY, CDR2 SVGAGI. DNA for the CDR3: TGTGCCAGCAGTTACTCAGGCCCCTACGAGCAGTACTTC. This gives the protein CASSYSGPYEQYF.

As concerns this clonotype: The missing conserved phenylalanine or tryptophan at the end of this CDR3 makes a read error likely. The chain joins TRBV11-3 to TRBJ2-7; the D gene could be TRBD1 or TRBD2 (5 bases each). The CDR3 contains 12 residues. Germline V gene data show CDR1 as SGHNT and CDR2 as YENEEA. V shed 1 base and J shed 5 bases, with 6 bases lying between them. The CDR3 nucleotides are TGTGCCAGCAGCTTAGGGGGACACGAGCAGTACCTC. Protein product: CASSLGGHEQYL.

The genes are TRBV20-1 and TRBJ2-5; tentatively, D is TRBD1 (6 bases). Between the trimmed V and J ends, which lost 1 base and 0 bases, there was a span of 12 bases. Germline-derived CDR1 and CDR2 are DFQATT and SNEGSKA (reference sequence). The length of the CDR3 is 15 residues. The CDR3, as DNA: TGCAGTGCTAGAGCCCGACGGGACAACCAAGAGACCCAGTACTTC. The encoded protein is CSARARRDNQETQYF.

This clonotype showed up just a few times. CDR3 bases: TGTGCCAGCAGTGATCTGACAGGGGGCTTGGAGACCCAGTACTTC. It translates to CASSDLTGGLETQYF. V gene TRBV25-1 combines with J gene TRBJ2-5, with 10 bases lining up with TRBD1. The CDR3 runs 15 residues. CDR1 is MGHDK, CDR2 SYGVNS, per germline. With V trimmed by 3 bases and J by 5 bases, 6 bases remained unmatched.

The chain is built from TRBV11-3 and TRBJ1-1, with D perhaps TRBD1 (5 bases). With 2 bases removed from V and 0 bases from J, the gap between germline ends came to 10 bases. This CDR3 is built from 15 residues. From germline, CDR1 is SGHNT and CDR2 YENEEA. The CDR3 sequence is CASSLWGGVNTEAFF. Here the CDR3 DNA reads TGTGCCAGCAGCTTATGGGGGGGGGTGAACACTGAAGCTTTCTTT.

A few counts support this clonotype. The gene calls are TRBV5-4 and TRBJ1-5, with D uncertain. Trimming removed 1 base from V and 2 bases from J, with 4 bases in between. Germline V gene lookup returns CDR1 SGHNT and CDR2 YYREEE (reference sequence). The CDR3 has 13 amino acids. CDR3 in amino acids: CASSLFGNQPQHF. In nucleotides, the CDR3 is TGTGCCAGCAGCTTGTTCGGCAATCAGCCCCAGCATTTT.

Details on this clonotype: A junction boundary mismatches the germline segment, possibly from a read error. This chain joins TRBV7-9 and TRBJ2-7, with 10 positions matching TRBD2. The CDR3 is made up of 15 amino acids. Germline V gene sequence: CDR1 SEHNR, CDR2 FQNEAQ (reference sequence). The CDR3 DNA reads TGTGCCAGCAGCTTAGTTTCTAGCGGGAGAAACGAGCCGTACTTC. This translates into CASSLVSSGRNEPYF.

V and J are TRBV28 and TRBJ2-5; 14 bases agree with TRBD2. The length of the CDR3 is 17 residues. Per germline, CDR1 MDHEN and CDR2 SYDVKM. Trimming at V came to 3 bases and at J to 1 base, leaving 4 bases not matched to a gene. The CDR3 region is CASSFGLAGGFQETQYF. In DNA, the CDR3 is TGTGCCAGCAGTTTTGGACTAGCGGGAGGCTTCCAAGAGACCCAGTACTTC. The entire variable domain, with the rest obtained from reference TRBV28 and TRBJ2-5, is as follows: DVKVTQSSRYLVKRTGEKVFLECVQDMDHENMFWYRQDPGLGLRLIYFSYDVKMKEKGDIPEGYSVSREKKERFSLILESASTNQTSMYLCASSFGLAGGFQETQYFGPGTRLLVL.

The table lists this clonotype with many counts. This chain uses TRBV29-1 with TRBJ1-1; 9 positions match TRBD1. The V gene end was trimmed by 1 base and the J gene end by 5 bases; junction bases not matched to a gene: 8. The CDR3 spans 15 residues. From germline, CDR1 is SQVTM and CDR2 ANQGSEA. The CDR3 bases are TGCAGCGTTGAAGCGGGACAGGGATGGGAGACTGAAGCTTTCTTT. Residues: CSVEAGQGWETEAFF.

This clonotype was detected a few times. The J gene is TRBJ2-5, the V gene TRBV11-3, with D possibly being TRBD1 (6 bases). CDR3 length equals 17 residues. Germline CDR1 reads SGHNT; CDR2 reads YENEEA. V shed 5 bases and J shed 1 base, with 20 bases lying between them. CDR3 sequence (DNA): TGTGCCAGCAGCCGGTACCCCTCGGACAGTCCCCAAGAGACCCAGTACTTC. It translates to CASSRYPSDSPQETQYF.

This clonotype was found a few times. This sequence joins TRBV12-3 or TRBV12-4 and TRBJ1-4; a weak D match, TRBD1 (6 bases). V was cut by 7 bases and J by 4 bases, with 10 bases left in between. The length of the CDR3 is 13 residues. Written as DNA, the CDR3 is TGTGCCAGCAATAGGGGGTATAATGAAAAACTGTTTTTT. This translates into CASNRGYNEKLFF.